This TCR beta chain was identified in a study of blood T cells in healthy people across ages. CDR1 SGHNT and CDR2 YENEEA come from the germline V gene. J gave up 2 bases and V 3 bases, and 7 bases lay outside the gene matches. This CDR3 comprises 16 residues. The second PCR ran about 6 to 11 cycles with a sample-barcoded 5' primer and J-beta primers. MiXCR, run by TCRdb on the 5' RACE reads, gives a single entry per CDR3 protein. The repertoire holds 450,000 to 700,000 distinct CDR3 sequences, with 27% as singletons. The genes are TRBV11-3 and TRBJ2-1, with 7 nucleotides matching TRBD1. What was sequenced was blood. This receptor was obtained from a woman aged 70-85 years in good health. The CDR3 reads CASSFLRGTAYNEQFF. The CDR3 DNA sequence: TGTGCCAGCAGCTTCCTCCGAGGGACAGCCTACAATGAGCAGTTCTTC.